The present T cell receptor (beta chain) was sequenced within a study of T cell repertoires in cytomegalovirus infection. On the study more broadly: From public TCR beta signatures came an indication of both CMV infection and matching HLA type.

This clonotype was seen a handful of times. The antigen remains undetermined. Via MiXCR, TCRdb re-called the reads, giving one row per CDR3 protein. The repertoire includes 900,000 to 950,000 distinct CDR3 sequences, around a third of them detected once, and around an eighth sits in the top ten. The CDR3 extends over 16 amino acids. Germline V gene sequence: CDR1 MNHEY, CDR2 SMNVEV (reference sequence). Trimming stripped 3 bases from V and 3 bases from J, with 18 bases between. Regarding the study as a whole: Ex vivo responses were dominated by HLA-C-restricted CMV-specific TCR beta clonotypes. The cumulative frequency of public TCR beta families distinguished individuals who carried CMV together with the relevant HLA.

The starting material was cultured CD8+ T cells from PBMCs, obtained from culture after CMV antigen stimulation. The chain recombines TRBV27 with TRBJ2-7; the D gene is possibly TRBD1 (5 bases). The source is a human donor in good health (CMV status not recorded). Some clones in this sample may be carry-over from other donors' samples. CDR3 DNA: TGTGCCAGCAGTTTTCTTACTGGACACAACCGCTACGAGCAGTACTTC. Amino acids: CASSFLTGHNRYEQYF.